This passage covers 17 T cell receptor beta chains from one sample sequenced in a study of T cells in Graves' hyperthyroidism and ophthalmopathy. Regions amplified from RNA transcripts were the TCR beta CDR3 regions. Initially, a first-round RT-PCR of the TCR CDR3 employed the HTBI primer set. TCRdb reprocessed the multiplex PCR reads via MiXCR and lists one record per CDR3 protein. The repertoire includes about 250,000 distinct CDR3 sequences, approximately 21% of them detected once, and around 62% sits in the top ten. Input material: blood. These receptors all stem from a young man with Graves' ophthalmopathy.

This clonotype has only a few counts. The chain combines TRBV2 with TRBJ2-4; the D gene is possibly TRBD2 (5 bases). The CDR3 covers 12 residues. Trimming shortened V by 3 bases and J by 9 bases, and 9 bases separated the two germline ends. Looked up from germline, CDR1 is SNHLY and CDR2 is FYNNEI. CDR3 region: CASSDAGGIQYF. CDR3 nucleotides: TGTGCCAGCAGTGACGCCGGAGGCATTCAGTACTTC.

This clonotype was counted ten times or more. The V and J genes are TRBV11-2 and TRBJ1-5; unclear D gene. Deletions cut 1 base from V and 6 bases from J, with 7 bases between. The CDR3 spans 13 residues. In germline, CDR1 is SGHAT, CDR2 FQNNGV. The CDR3, as DNA: TGTGCCAGCAGCTTAGGGGGATCTCAGCCCCAGCATTTT. This codes for CASSLGGSQPQHF.

J is TRBJ2-1 and V is TRBV6-5; the match to TRBD2 covers 9 bases. Losses at the gene ends were 4 bases for V and 3 bases for J; bases not matched to a gene: 7. This CDR3 comprises 16 residues. Looked up from germline, CDR1 is MNHEY and CDR2 is SVGAGI. The CDR3 DNA is TGTGCCAGCAGTTCCGAGGGAGCGGGGGGCTACAATGAGCAGTTCTTC. Protein sequence: CASSSEGAGGYNEQFF.

This rearrangement joins TRBV18 to TRBJ2-7, with 7 positions matching TRBD1. With V trimmed by 8 bases and J by 2 bases, 6 bases remained unmatched. The CDR3 totals 13 residues. Germline V gene data show CDR1 as KGHSH and CDR2 as LQKENI. The CDR3 DNA follows: TGTGCCAGCCCATCCGGGACAGCCTACGAGCAGTACTTC. Its translation: CASPSGTAYEQYF.

The gene calls are TRBV5-1 and TRBJ2-1; TRBD1 might be the D (5 bases). Per germline, CDR1 SGHRS and CDR2 YFSETQ. V lost 0 bases to trimming and J lost 5 bases, with 9 bases between them. CDR3 length: 14 amino acids. CDR3 amino acids: CASSLGQTNNEQFF. As DNA, the CDR3 is TGCGCCAGCAGCTTGGGACAGACAAACAATGAGCAGTTCTTC.

The genes are TRBV14 and TRBJ2-7; TRBD1 agrees at 9 bases. After removal of 1 base from V and 2 bases from J, the junction contained 3 bases not matched to a gene. CDR1 is SGHDN and CDR2 is FVKESK in the germline V gene. The CDR3 has 15 amino acids. Here the CDR3 DNA reads TGTGCCAGCAGCCAAGCGACAGGGGGTGCCTACGAGCAGTACTTC. This translates into CASSQATGGAYEQYF.

In its sample, this clonotype was seen a few times. The genes are TRBV20-1 and TRBJ1-5; D is unclear. CDR3 length: 13 amino acids. CDR1 DFQATT and CDR2 SNEGSKA come from the germline V gene (reference sequence). V was pared by 0 bases and J by 5 bases, with 8 bases between. Written as DNA, the CDR3 is TGCAGTGCTAGAGATTCCCTTTATCAGCCCCAGCATTTT. It codes for CSARDSLYQPQHF.

The chain joins TRBV6-2 or TRBV6-3 to TRBJ2-5; TRBD1 is a possible D gene (6 bases). This CDR3 is 15 amino acids long. The germline V gene has CDR1 MNHEY and CDR2 SVGEGT. V was clipped by 0 bases and J by 4 bases, with 12 bases between them. The CDR3 nucleotides read TGTGCCAGCAGTTACTCCCACAGGGTGGCAGAGACCCAGTACTTC. Protein product: CASSYSHRVAETQYF.

The table lists this clonotype with many counts. Here the CDR3 reads CASSLAGLAGGPQYF. The DNA for the CDR3 is TGTGCCAGCAGCTTAGCCGGACTAGCGGGAGGGCCCCAGTACTTC. The genes are TRBV11-2 and TRBJ2-5, with 15 bases lining up with TRBD2. Germline-derived CDR1 and CDR2 are SGHAT and FQNNGV. Trimming removed 1 base from V and 9 bases from J; junction bases left unmatched: 3. The CDR3 has 15 amino acids.

This clonotype was found many times. The rearrangement links TRBV28 to TRBJ1-1, with a weak D call TRBD1 (5 bases). The CDR3 is made up of 16 amino acids. CDR1 and CDR2 from the germline V gene are MDHEN and SYDVKM. Trimming removed 5 bases at V and 5 bases at J, with 21 bases between. The CDR3 reads CASSTSGTLGETEAFF. DNA of the CDR3: TGTGCCAGCAGTACCTCCGGGACCCTGGGGGAGACTGAAGCTTTCTTT.

This clonotype has at least ten counts. The J gene is TRBJ2-7, the V gene TRBV2; TRBD2 matches 8 bases. CDR1 and CDR2 from the germline V gene are SNHLY and FYNNEI. V lost 10 bases to trimming and J lost 3 bases; unmatched junction nucleotides: 14. The CDR3 has 15 amino acids. Here the CDR3 DNA reads TGTGCCACCTCTCAGGAAGCGGGAGTAGGCTACGAGCAGTACTTC. Its translation: CATSQEAGVGYEQYF.

A few counts support this clonotype. The V gene is TRBV15, the J gene TRBJ2-7; 11 nucleotides match TRBD2. The ends lost 3 bases at V and 3 bases at J; junction bases unmatched: 4. The CDR3 extends over 15 amino acids. Germline CDR1 reads LNHNV; CDR2 reads YYDKDF (reference sequence). The CDR3 sequence: CATSSTSGRSYEQYF. As DNA, the CDR3 is TGTGCCACCAGCAGTACTAGCGGGAGAAGCTACGAGCAGTACTTC.

The chain couples TRBV7-2 to TRBJ2-1, with 7 bases identical to TRBD2. With 7 bases clipped from V and 6 bases from J, the junction kept 12 bases outside the gene matches. There are 15 residues in the CDR3. The germline CDR1 and CDR2 sequences are SGHTA and FQGNSA. The CDR3 DNA is TGTGCCAGCACCCAGAGTGGAGGGAGGGGCAATGAGCAGTTCTTC. Its protein is CASTQSGGRGNEQFF.

The gene calls are TRBV6-5 and TRBJ1-1; D gene ambiguous. This CDR3 contains 13 residues. The germline V gene has CDR1 MNHEY and CDR2 SVGAGI. Trimming took 5 bases from V and 3 from J, leaving 10 bases between them. CDR3 bases: TGTGCCAGCAGTCGCCCTCAGGACACTGAAGCTTTCTTT. The encoded protein is CASSRPQDTEAFF.

This clonotype has at least ten counts. CDR3 in amino acids: CASSQGGGTKNIQYF. In nucleotides, the CDR3 is TGTGCCAGCAGCCAGGGAGGGGGGACCAAAAACATTCAGTACTTC. The V gene is TRBV28, the J gene TRBJ2-4, with a possible D match to TRBD2 (7 bases). Trimming left V 6 bases short and J 2 bases short, with 14 bases between. This CDR3 has 15 amino acids. Germline V lookup: CDR1 MDHEN, CDR2 SYDVKM. Using reference TRBV28 and TRBJ2-4 for the parts outside the CDR3, the full variable domain is DVKVTQSSRYLVKRTGEKVFLECVQDMDHENMFWYRQDPGLGLRLIYFSYDVKMKEKGDIPEGYSVSREKKERFSLILESASTNQTSMYLCASSQGGGTKNIQYFGAGTRLSVL.

This clonotype came up a few times. CDR3 loop: CATRAGEANTGELFF. The CDR3 DNA is TGTGCCACCAGAGCGGGAGAAGCGAACACCGGGGAGCTGTTTTTT. This sequence joins TRBV24-1 and TRBJ2-2; 8 bases are shared with TRBD2. V shed 7 bases, J shed 0 bases, and the junction held 3 bases outside the gene matches. The V gene's germline CDR1 is KGHDR and CDR2 SFDVKD. The CDR3 loop spans 15 amino acids.

This clonotype has a count of ten or more. The genes are TRBV28 and TRBJ2-7, with unresolved D. Trimming took off 6 bases at V and 0 bases at J, with 9 bases between the two ends. The germline V gene has CDR1 MDHEN and CDR2 SYDVKM. The CDR3 consists of 13 residues. CDR3 DNA: TGTGCCAGCAGACCAATGTCCTCCTACGAGCAGTACTTC. This sequence encodes CASRPMSSYEQYF.